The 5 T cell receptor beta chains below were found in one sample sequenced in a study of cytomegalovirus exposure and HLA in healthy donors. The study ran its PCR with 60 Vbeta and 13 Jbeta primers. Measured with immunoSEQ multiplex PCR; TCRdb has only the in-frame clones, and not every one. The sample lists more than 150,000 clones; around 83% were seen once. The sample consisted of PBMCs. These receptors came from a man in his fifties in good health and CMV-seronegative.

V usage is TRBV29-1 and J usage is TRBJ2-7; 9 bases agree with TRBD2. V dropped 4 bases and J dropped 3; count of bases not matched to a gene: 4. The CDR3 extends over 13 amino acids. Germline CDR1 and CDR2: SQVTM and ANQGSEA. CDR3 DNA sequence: TGCAGCGTTGTGAGCGGGAGGAGCTACGAGCAGTACTTC. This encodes CSVVSGRSYEQYF.

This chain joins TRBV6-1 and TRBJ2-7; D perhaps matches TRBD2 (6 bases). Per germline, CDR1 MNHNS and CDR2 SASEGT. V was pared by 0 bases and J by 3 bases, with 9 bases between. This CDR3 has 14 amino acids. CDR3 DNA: TGTGCCAGCAGTGAAGCAGTCGGGGGCTACGAGCAGTACTTC. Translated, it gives CASSEAVGGYEQYF.

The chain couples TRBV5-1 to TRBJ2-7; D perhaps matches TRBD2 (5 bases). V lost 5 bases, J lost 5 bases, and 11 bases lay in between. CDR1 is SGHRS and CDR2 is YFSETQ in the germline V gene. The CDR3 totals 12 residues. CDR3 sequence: CASRWGEHEQYF. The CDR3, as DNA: TGCGCCAGCAGATGGGGAGAACACGAGCAGTACTTC.

This CDR3 reads CASIWRGGSNTEAFF. The CDR3 DNA reads TGTGCCAGCATCTGGCGGGGCGGGTCGAACACTGAAGCTTTCTTT. The chain employs TRBV28 and TRBJ1-1; tentative D call: TRBD1 (5 bases). Trimming took off 7 bases at V and 1 base at J, with 16 bases between the two ends. CDR3 length: 15 residues. The germline V gene encodes CDR1 MDHEN and CDR2 SYDVKM.

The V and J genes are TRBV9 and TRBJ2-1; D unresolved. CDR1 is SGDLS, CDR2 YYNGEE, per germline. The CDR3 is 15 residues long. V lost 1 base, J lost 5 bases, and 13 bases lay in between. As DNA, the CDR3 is TGTGCCAGCAGCGTACACAATAAACGTAACAATGAGCAGTTCTTC. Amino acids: CASSVHNKRNNEQFF. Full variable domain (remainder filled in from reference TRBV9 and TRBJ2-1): DSGVTQTPKHLITATGQRVTLRCSPRSGDLSVYWYQQSLDQGLQFLIQYYNGEERAKGNILERFSAQQFPDLHSELNLSSLELGDSALYFCASSVHNKRNNEQFFGPGTRLTVL.